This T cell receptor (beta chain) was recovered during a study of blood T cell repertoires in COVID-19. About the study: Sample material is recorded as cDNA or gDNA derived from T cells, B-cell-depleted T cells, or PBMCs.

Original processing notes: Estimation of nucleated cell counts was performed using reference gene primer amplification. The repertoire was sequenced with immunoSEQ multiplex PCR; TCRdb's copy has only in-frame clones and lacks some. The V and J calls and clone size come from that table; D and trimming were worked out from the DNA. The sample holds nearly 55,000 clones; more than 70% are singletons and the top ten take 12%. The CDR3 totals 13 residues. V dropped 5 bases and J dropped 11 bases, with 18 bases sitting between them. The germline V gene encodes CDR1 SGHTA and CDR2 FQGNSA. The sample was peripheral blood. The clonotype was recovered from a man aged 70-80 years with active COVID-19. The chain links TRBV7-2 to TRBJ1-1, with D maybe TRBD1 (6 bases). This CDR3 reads CASSLGTKGPAFF. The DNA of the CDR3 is TGTGCCAGCAGCCTCGGGACAAAGGGTCCGGCTTTCTTT. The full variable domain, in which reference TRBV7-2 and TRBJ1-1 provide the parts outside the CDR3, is GAGVSQSPSNKVTEKGKDVELRCDPISGHTALYWYRQSLGQGLEFLIYFQGNSAPDKSGLPSDRFSAERTGGSVSTLTIQRTQQEDSAVYLCASSLGTKGPAFFGQGTRLTVV.